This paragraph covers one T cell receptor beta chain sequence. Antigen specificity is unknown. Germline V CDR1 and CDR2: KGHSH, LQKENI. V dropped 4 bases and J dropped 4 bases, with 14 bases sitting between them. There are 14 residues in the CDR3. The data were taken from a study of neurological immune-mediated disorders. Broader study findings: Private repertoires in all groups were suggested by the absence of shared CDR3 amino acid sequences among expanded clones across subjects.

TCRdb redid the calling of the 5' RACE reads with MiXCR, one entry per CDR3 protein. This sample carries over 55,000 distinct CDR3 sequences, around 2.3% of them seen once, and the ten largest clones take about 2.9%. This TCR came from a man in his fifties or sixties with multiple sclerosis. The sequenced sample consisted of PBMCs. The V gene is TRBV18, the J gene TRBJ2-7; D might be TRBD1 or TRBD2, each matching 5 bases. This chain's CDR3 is CASSQNRDGYEQYF. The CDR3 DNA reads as TGTGCCAGCTCACAGAACCGGGACGGATACGAGCAGTACTTC.